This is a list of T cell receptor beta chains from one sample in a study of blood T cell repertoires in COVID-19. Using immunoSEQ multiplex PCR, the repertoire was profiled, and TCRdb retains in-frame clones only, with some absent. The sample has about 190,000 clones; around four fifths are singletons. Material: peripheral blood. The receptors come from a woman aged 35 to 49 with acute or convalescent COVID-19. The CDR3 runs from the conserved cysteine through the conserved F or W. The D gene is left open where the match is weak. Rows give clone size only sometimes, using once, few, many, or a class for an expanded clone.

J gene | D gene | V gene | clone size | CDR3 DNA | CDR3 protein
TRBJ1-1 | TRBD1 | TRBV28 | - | TGTGCCAGCAAACAAGGACAGGTCCTCACTGAAGCTTTCTTT | CASKQGQVLTEAFF
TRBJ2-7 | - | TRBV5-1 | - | TGCGCCAGCAGCCGGGACTGGAGTGGCGGCGAGCAGTACTTC | CASSRDWSGGEQYF
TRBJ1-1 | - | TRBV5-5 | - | TGTGCCAGCAGCACTTCGGGGGGAAAAGCTTTCTTT | CASSTSGGKAFF
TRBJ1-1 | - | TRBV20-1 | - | TGCAGTGCTAGTATCTCGGGGAAAAAAGCTTTCTTT | CSASISGKKAFF
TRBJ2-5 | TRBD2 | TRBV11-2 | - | TGTGCCAGCAGCTCCCTCTCTAGCGGAGAGACCCAGTACTTC | CASSSLSSGETQYF
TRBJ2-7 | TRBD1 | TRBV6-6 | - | TGTGCCAGCAGTCCCCGGGACAGTTACGAGCAGTACTTC | CASSPRDSYEQYF
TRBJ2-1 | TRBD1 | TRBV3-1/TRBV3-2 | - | TGTGCCAGCAGCCACGCTCCCGGGACAGCTTACAATGAGCAGTTCTTC | CASSHAPGTAYNEQFF
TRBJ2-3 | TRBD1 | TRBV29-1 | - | TGCAGCGTGCCGGACAGGTTAGGCAGAGATACGCAGTATTTT | CSVPDRLGRDTQYF
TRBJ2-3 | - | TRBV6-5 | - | TGTGCCAGCAAGAGAGGGGGAACCACAGATACGCAGTATTTT | CASKRGGTTDTQYF
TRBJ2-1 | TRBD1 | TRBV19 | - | TGTGCCAGCACATGGGGACAGGGGGTAGGGAATGAGCAGTTCTTC | CASTWGQGVGNEQFF
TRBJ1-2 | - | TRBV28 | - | TGTGCCAGCAGTCCCCCCCGAGAGGGCCTTGGCTACACCTTC | CASSPPREGLGYTF
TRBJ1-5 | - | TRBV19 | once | TGTGCCAGTAGTAAGGCAGGAGGGCGTAATCAGCCCCAGCATTTT | CASSKAGGRNQPQHF
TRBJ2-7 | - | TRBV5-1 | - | TGCGCCAGCAGCTTGCCAGGGGTGGGGGAGCAGTACTTC | CASSLPGVGEQYF
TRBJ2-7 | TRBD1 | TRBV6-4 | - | TGTGCCAGCAGTGACAGGTGGACAGGCCGGTTCGACGAGCAGTACTTC | CASSDRWTGRFDEQYF
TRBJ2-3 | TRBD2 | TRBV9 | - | TGTGCCAGCAGCGGGGCAATAGCGGGGAGCACAGATACGCAGTATTTT | CASSGAIAGSTDTQYF
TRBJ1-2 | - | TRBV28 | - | TGTGCCAGCAGTTTTCGGTCTAGTCCCTATGGCTACACCTTC | CASSFRSSPYGYTF
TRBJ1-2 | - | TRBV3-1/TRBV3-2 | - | TGTGCCAGCAGCCAATACGAGGGCTATGGCTACACCTTC | CASSQYEGYGYTF
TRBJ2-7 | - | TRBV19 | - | TGTGCCAGTAGACCCTTACAGAACTACGAGCAGTACTTC | CASRPLQNYEQYF
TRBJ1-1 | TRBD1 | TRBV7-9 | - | TGTGCCAGCAGCTTAGGGACAGGCACTCGATCGGGGACTGAAGCTTTCTTT | CASSLGTGTRSGTEAFF
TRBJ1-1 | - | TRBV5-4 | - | TGTGCCAGCTCACGCCGGGGTGGAAACACTGAAGCTTTCTTT | CASSRRGGNTEAFF
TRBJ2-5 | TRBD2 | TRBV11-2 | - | TGTGCCAGCAGCAAAACTAGCGGGGGGGCAGAGACCCAGTACTTC | CASSKTSGGAETQYF
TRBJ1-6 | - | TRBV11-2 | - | TGTGCCAGCAGCTTATTGAGCGGGTCACCCCTCCACTTT | CASSLLSGSPLHF
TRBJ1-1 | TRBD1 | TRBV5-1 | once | TGCGCCAGCAGATATTCGACGGGGACAGGGGGCATCTGGGGAGCTTTCTTT | CASRYSTGTGGIWGAFF
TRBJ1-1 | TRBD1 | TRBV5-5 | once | TGTGCCAGCAGCTGGTATGTGGGACAGGGCGGGACTGAAGCTTTCTTT | CASSWYVGQGGTEAFF
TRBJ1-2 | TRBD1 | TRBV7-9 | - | TGTGCCAGCAGCCCCCTGGGACAGGGCAATGGCTACACCTTC | CASSPLGQGNGYTF
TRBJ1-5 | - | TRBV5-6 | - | TGTGCCAGCAGCTCGGAGAATCAGCCCCAGCATTTT | CASSSENQPQHF
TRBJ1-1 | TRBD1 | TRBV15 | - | TGTGCCACCAGGGCAGGGGGTCGAACTGAAGCTTTCTTT | CATRAGGRTEAFF
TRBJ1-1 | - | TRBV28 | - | TGTGCCAGCAGTCCCAGGGTCAGGAACACTGAAGCTTTCTTT | CASSPRVRNTEAFF
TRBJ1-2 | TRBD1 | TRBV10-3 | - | TGTGCCATCAGGTTCGGGACAGGGAGTAGTTATGGCTACACCTTC | CAIRFGTGSSYGYTF
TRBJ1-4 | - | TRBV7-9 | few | TGTGCCAGCAGCTTAGGCGCCTTCTATGAAAAACTGTTTTTT | CASSLGAFYEKLFF
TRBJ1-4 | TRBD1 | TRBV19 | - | TGTGCCAGTGGGGACAGGGGGAATGAAAAACTGTTTTTT | CASGDRGNEKLFF
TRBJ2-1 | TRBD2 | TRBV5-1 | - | TGCGCCAGCAGCGGTGGAGGGACTAGCGGCGGTAATGAGCAGTTCTTC | CASSGGGTSGGNEQFF
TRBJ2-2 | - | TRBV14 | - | TGTGCCAGCAGCCGCTCGAGAAACACCGGGGAGCTGTTTTTT | CASSRSRNTGELFF
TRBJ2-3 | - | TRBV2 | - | TGTGCCAGCAGTGCAGGGTGGACGCAGTATTTT | CASSAGWTQYF
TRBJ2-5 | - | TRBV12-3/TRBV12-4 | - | TGTGCCAGCAGTCCATACCAAGAGACCCAGTACTTC | CASSPYQETQYF
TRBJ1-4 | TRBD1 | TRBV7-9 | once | TGTGCCAGCAGCTTAGCGTCAAAACAGGGGTCTAATGAAAAACTGTTTTTT | CASSLASKQGSNEKLFF
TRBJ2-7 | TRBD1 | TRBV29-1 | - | TGCAGCGCAAGAGGGGGCCTCTCCTACGAGCAGTACTTC | CSARGGLSYEQYF
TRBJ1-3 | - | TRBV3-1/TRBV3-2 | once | TGTGCCAGCAGCCAAGTTCGTAACACCATATATTTT | CASSQVRNTIYF
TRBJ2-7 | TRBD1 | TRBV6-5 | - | TGTGCCGGGTCCCTAGGGACAGGGGACTCCTACGAGCAGTACTTC | CAGSLGTGDSYEQYF
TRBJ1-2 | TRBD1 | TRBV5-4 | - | TGTGCCAGCAGCTTGGCCGGAGGGGACAGGGGGCTTGATGGCTACACCTTC | CASSLAGGDRGLDGYTF
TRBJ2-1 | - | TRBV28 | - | TGTGCCAGTAGACTGTACAATGAGCAGTTCTTC | CASRLYNEQFF
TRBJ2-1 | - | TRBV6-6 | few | TGTGCCAGCAGTTACCGTTCCGGACAAATCAATGAGCAGTTCTTC | CASSYRSGQINEQFF
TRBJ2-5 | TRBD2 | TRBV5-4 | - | TGTGCCAGCAGCTGGGGGACTAGCGGCCAAGAGACCCAGTACTTC | CASSWGTSGQETQYF
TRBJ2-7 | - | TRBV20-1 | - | TGCAGTGGGGGCCCCTACCTCGAGCAGTACTTC | CSGGPYLEQYF
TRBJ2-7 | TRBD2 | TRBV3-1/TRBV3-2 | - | TGTGCCAGCAGCCAAGATCCAAGCGGGGGTTTCCTCTCCTACGAGCAGTACTTC | CASSQDPSGGFLSYEQYF
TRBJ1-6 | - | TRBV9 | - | TGTGCCAGCAGCGCCGAGAGCTCCTATAATTCACCCCTCCACTTT | CASSAESSYNSPLHF
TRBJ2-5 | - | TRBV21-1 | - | TGTGCCAGCAGCCCATTTTACTACAGGCAAGAGACCCAGTACTTC | CASSPFYYRQETQYF
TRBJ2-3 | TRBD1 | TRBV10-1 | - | TGCGCCAGCAGAAAGGGACAGGGGAACACAGATACGCAGTATTTT | CASRKGQGNTDTQYF
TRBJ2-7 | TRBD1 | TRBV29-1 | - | TGCAGCGTTGGTGGGACAGGGCGAGAGCAGTACTTC | CSVGGTGREQYF
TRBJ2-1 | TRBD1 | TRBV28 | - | TGTGCCAGCACCGGACAGGGAATCAATGAGCAGTTCTTC | CASTGQGINEQFF
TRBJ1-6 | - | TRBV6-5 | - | TGTGCCAGCAGTCGGGGGGGGGACTACTTT | CASSRGGDYF
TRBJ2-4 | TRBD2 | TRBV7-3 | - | TGTGCCAGCAGCTTAGCGGGGGGGCACATTCAGTACTTC | CASSLAGGHIQYF
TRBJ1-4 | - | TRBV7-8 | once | TGTGCCAGCAGCTTAAGGGAGGCCGGAAAACTGTTTTTT | CASSLREAGKLFF
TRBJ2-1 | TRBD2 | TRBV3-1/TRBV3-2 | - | TGTGCCAGCAGCCAAGCTCCCCAGGCTGCGGGGGTTGAGCAGTTCTTC | CASSQAPQAAGVEQFF
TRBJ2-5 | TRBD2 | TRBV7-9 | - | TGTGCCAGCAGCTCCTTCGGGGGGAGCCAAGAGACCCAGTACTTC | CASSSFGGSQETQYF
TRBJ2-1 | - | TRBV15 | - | TGTGCCACCAGCAGAGATTGGGGCGGGGACAGAAACAATGAGCAGTTCTTC | CATSRDWGGDRNNEQFF
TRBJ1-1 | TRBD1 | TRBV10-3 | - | TGTGCCATCAGTGCGGGACAGGGGTTTCCCCGGGGCACTGAAGCTTTCTTT | CAISAGQGFPRGTEAFF
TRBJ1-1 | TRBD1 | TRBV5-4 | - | TGTGCCAGCAGCGAGGGACAGCGAGACACTGAAGCTTTCTTT | CASSEGQRDTEAFF
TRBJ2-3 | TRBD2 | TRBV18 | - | TGTGCCAGCTCACTTAAACTAGCGGGGACGGATACGCAGTATTTT | CASSLKLAGTDTQYF
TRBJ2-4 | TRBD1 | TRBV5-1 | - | TGCGCCAGCCGGAACTTTACCCGACAGGGGAGAAACATTCAGTACTTC | CASRNFTRQGRNIQYF